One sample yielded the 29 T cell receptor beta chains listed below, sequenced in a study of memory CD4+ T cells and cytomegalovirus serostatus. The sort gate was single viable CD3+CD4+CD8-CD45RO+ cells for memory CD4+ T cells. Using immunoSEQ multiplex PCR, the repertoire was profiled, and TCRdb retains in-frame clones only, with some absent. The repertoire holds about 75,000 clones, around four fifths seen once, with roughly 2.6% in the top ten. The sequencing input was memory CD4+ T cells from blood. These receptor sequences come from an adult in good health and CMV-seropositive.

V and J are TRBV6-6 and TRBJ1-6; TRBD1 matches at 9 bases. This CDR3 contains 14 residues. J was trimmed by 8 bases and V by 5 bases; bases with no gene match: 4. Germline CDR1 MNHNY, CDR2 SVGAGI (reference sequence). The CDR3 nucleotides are TGTGCCAGCAGTGAGGGACAGGGTTATTCACCCCTCCACTTT. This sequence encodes CASSEGQGYSPLHF.

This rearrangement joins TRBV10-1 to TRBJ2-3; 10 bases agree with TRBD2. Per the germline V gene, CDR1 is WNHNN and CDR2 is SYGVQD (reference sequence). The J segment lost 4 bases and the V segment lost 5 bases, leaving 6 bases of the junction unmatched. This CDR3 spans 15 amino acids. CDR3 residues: CASSTGTSAPDTQYF. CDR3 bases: TGCGCCAGCAGTACCGGGACTAGCGCCCCAGATACGCAGTATTTT.

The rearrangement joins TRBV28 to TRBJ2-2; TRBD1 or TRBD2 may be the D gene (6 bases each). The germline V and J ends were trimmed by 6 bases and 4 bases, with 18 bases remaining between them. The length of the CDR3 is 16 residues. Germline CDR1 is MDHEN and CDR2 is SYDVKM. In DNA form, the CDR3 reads TGTGCCAGCAGCCTCTCGAGGGGGGCCCCCACCGGGGAGCTGTTTTTT. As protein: CASSLSRGAPTGELFF.

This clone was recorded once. The CDR3 sequence: CASSLYSASSYEQYF. DNA for the CDR3: TGTGCCAGCAGTTTATATTCAGCCAGCTCCTACGAGCAGTACTTC. The chain has TRBV28 and TRBJ2-7, with unresolved D. Looked up from germline, CDR1 is MDHEN and CDR2 is SYDVKM. Trimming took off 1 base at V and 0 bases at J, with 10 bases between the two ends. CDR3 size: 15 residues.

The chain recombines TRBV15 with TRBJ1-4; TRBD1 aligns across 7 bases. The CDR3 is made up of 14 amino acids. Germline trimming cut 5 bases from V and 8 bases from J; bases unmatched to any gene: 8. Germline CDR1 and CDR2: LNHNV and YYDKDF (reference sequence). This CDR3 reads CATSLGDSSEKLFF. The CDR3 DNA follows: TGTGCCACCAGCTTGGGGGACAGCAGCGAAAAACTGTTTTTT. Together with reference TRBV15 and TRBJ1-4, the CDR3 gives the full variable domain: DAMVIQNPRYQVTQFGKPVTLSCSQTLNHNVMYWYQQKSSQAPKLLFHYYDKDFNNEADTPDNFQSRRPNTSFCFLDIRSPGLGDTAMYLCATSLGDSSEKLFFGSGTQLSVL.

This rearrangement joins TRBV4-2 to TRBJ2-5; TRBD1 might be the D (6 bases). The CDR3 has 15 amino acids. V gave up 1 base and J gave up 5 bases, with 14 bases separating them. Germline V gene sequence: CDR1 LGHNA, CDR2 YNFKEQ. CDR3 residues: CASSQAENQGETQYF. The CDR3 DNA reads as TGTGCCAGCAGCCAAGCAGAGAACCAGGGGGAGACCCAGTACTTC.

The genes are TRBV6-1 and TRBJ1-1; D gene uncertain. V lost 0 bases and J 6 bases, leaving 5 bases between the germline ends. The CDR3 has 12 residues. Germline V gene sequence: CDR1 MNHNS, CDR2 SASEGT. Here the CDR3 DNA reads TGTGCCAGCAGTGAAGCGTCGGCTGAAGCTTTCTTT. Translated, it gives CASSEASAEAFF.

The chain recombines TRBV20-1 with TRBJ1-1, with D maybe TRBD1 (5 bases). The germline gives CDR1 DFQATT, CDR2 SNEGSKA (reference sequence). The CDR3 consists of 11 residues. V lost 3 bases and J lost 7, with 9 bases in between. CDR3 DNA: TGCAGTGCTAGGGGGAGGGGTGAAGCTTTCTTT. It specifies CSARGRGEAFF.

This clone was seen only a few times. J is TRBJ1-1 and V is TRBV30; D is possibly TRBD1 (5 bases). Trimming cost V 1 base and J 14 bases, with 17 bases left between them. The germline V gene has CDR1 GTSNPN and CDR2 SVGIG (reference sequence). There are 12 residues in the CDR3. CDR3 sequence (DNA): TGTGCCTGGAGTGCACAGGCTCGGCTAGAGTTCTTT. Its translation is CAWSAQARLEFF.

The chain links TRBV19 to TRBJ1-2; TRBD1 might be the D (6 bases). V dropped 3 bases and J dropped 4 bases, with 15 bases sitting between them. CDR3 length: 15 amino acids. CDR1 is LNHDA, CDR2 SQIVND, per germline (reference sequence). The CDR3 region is CASSILLQGTYGYTF. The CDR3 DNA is TGTGCCAGTAGTATCCTTCTGCAGGGGACCTATGGCTACACCTTC.

The DNA of the CDR3 is TGTGCCAGCAGCTTGGGGGTTCAATCGGACCTGTTTTTT. Protein product: CASSLGVQSDLFF. The V call is TRBV9, the J call TRBJ1-4, with TRBD1 as a possible D gene (5 bases). The germline CDR1 and CDR2 sequences are SGDLS and YYNGEE. Trimming removed 4 bases at V and 14 bases at J, with 18 bases between. This CDR3 comprises 13 residues.

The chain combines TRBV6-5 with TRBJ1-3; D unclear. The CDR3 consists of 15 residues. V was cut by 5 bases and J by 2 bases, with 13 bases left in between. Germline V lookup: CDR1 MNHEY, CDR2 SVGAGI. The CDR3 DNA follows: TGTGCCAGCAGTCCCCGTGCGGTGACTGGAAACACCATATATTTT. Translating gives CASSPRAVTGNTIYF.

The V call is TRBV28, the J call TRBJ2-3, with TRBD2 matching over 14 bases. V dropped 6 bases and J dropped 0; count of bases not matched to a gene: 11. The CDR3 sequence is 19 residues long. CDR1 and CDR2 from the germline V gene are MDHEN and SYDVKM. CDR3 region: CASSTAGLAGASSTDTQYF. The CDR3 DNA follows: TGTGCCAGCAGCACGGCGGGACTAGCGGGGGCCTCAAGCACAGATACGCAGTATTTT.

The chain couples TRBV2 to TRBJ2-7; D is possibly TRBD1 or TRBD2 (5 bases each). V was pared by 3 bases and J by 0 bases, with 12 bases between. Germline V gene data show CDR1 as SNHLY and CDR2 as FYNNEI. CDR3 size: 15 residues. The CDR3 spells CASSDGGTYSYEQYF. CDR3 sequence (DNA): TGTGCCAGCAGTGATGGGGGAACCTACTCCTACGAGCAGTACTTC.

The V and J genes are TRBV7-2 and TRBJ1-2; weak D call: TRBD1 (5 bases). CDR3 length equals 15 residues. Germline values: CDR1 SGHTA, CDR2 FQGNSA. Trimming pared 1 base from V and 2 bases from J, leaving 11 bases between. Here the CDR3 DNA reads TGTGCCAGCAGCTTAGGTCCGGGGCGGAACTATGGCTACACCTTC. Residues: CASSLGPGRNYGYTF. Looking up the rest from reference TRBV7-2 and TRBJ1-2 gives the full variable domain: GAGVSQSPSNKVTEKGKDVELRCDPISGHTALYWYRQSLGQGLEFLIYFQGNSAPDKSGLPSDRFSAERTGGSVSTLTIQRTQQEDSAVYLCASSLGPGRNYGYTFGSGTRLTVV.

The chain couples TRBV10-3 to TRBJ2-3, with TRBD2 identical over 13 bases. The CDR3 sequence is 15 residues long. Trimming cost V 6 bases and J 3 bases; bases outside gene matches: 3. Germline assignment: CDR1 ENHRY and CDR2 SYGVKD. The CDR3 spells CAIRRLAGGTDTQYF. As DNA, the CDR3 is TGTGCCATCAGGAGACTAGCGGGAGGTACAGATACGCAGTATTTT.

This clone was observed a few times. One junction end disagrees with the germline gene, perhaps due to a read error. CDR3 sequence reads: CASSRDGDGHTF. Here the CDR3 DNA reads TGTGCCAGCAGTAGGGACGGTGATGGCCACACCTTC. V usage is TRBV5-4 and J usage is TRBJ1-2, with D perhaps TRBD1 (5 bases). The germline V gene encodes CDR1 SGHNT and CDR2 YYREEE (reference sequence). This CDR3 is built from 12 residues.

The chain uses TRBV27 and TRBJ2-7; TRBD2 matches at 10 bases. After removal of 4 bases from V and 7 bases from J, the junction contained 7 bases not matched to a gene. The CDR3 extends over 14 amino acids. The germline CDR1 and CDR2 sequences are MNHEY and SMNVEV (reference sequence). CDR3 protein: CASSSSGRGGEQYV. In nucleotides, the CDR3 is TGTGCCAGCAGTTCTAGCGGGAGAGGGGGAGAGCAGTACGTC.

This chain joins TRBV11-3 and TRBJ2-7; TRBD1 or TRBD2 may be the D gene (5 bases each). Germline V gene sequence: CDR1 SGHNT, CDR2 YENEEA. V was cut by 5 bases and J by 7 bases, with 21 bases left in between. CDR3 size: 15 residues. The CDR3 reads CASSARRSGPEEQYV. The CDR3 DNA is TGTGCCAGCAGCGCACGGCGTTCGGGGCCGGAAGAGCAGTACGTC.

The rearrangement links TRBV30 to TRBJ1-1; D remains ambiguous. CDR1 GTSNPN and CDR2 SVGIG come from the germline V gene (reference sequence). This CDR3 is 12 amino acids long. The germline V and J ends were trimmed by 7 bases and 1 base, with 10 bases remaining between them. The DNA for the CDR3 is TGTGCCTTGAAAGAATCGAACACTGAAGCTTTCTTT. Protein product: CALKESNTEAFF.

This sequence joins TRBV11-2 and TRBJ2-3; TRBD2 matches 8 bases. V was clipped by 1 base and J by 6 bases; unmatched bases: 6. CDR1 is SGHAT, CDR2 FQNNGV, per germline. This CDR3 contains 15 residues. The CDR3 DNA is TGTGCCAGCAGCTTAGCGGGAGGGCCGGGGGATACGCAGTATTTT. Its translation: CASSLAGGPGDTQYF.

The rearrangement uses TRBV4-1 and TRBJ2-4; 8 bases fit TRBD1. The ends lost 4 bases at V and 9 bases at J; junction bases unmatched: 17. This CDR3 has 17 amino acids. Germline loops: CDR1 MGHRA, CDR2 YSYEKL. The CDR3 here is CASSPHGSGGGVSIQYF. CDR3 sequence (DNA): TGCGCCAGCAGCCCCCATGGTTCAGGGGGCGGGGTGAGCATTCAGTACTTC.

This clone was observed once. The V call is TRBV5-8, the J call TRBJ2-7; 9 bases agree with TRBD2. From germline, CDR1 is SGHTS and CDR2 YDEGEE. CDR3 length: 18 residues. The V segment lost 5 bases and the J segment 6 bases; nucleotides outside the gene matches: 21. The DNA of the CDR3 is TGTGCCAGCAGTTTTCCAGAAGGGGCTAGCGGGACCCTTCGCGAGCAGTACGTC. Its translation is CASSFPEGASGTLREQYV.

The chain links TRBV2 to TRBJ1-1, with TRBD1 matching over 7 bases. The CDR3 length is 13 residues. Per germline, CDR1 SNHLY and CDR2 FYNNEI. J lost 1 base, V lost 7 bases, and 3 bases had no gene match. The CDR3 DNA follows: TGTGCCAGCAAGAGACAGGGGAACACTGAAGCTTTCTTT. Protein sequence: CASKRQGNTEAFF.

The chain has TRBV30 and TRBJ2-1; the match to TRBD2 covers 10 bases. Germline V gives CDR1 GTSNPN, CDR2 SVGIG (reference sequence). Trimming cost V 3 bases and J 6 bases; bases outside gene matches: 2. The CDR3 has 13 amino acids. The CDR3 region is CAWRRTSGNEQFF. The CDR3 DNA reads TGTGCCTGGAGGCGGACTAGCGGCAATGAGCAGTTCTTC.

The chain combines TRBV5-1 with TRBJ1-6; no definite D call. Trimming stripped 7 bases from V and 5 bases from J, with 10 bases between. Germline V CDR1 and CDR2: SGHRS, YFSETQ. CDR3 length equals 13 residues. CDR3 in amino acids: CASSSSNNSPLHF. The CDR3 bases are TGCGCCAGCTCGAGTAGCAATAATTCACCCCTCCACTTT. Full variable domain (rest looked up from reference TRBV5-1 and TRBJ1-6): KAGVTQTPRYLIKTRGQQVTLSCSPISGHRSVSWYQQTPGQGLQFLFEYFSETQRNKGNFPGRFSGRQFSNSRSEMNVSTLELGDSALYLCASSSSNNSPLHFGNGTRLTVT.

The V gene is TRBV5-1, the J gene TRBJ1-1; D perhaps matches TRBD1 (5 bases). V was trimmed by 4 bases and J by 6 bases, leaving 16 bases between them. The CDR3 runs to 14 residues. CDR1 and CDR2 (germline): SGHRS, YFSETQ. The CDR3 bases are TGCGCCAGCAGCCTCAACAAGGGGAGATCTGAAGCTTTCTTT. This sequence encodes CASSLNKGRSEAFF.

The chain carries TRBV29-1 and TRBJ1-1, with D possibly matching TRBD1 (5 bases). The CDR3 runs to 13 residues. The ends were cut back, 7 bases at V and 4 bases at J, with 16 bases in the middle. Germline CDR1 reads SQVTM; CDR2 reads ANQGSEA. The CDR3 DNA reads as TGCAGCGCTCGGGGACTGGCGGTCACTGAAGCTTTCTTT. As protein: CSARGLAVTEAFF.

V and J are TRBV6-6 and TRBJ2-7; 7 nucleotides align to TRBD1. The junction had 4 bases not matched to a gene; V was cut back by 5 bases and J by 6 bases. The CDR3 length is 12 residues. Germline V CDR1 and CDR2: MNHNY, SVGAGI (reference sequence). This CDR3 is CASSPRQGEQYV. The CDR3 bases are TGTGCCAGCAGTCCCCGACAGGGCGAGCAGTACGTC.